Given below is one T cell receptor beta chain in context. This sample is part of a study of cytomegalovirus exposure and HLA in healthy donors. Germline assignment: CDR1 SGHRS and CDR2 YFSETQ. This CDR3 is built from 14 residues. Trimming cost V 2 bases and J 3 bases, with 12 bases left between them. The PCR used 60 Vbeta and 13 Jbeta primers. Assay used: immunoSEQ multiplex PCR; TCRdb lists only in-frame clones, some missing. The table shows about 170,000 clones, with roughly four fifths occurring only once. The chain employs TRBV5-1 and TRBJ2-7, with D perhaps matching TRBD1 (5 bases). The receptor comes from a woman between 45 and 65 years old in good health and CMV-seropositive. The sample consisted of PBMCs. The CDR3 here is CASSFNRGDYEQYF. CDR3 sequence (DNA): TGCGCCAGCAGCTTTAATAGGGGTGACTACGAGCAGTACTTC.